The 5 T cell receptor beta chains reported below all come from one sample, sequenced in a study of OX40 agonist ivuxolimab in advanced cancers. TCRdb keeps only in-frame clones here, not all; method: immunoSEQ multiplex PCR. The sample records more than 50,000 clones, around four fifths being singletons. Sequencing was performed on CD4+ or CD8+ T cells sorted from blood, taken in a trial of the OX40 agonist ivuxolimab. All receptors come from an adult with an advanced solid tumor such as melanoma, head and neck, liver or kidney cancer.

The J gene is TRBJ1-4, the V gene TRBV6-5; D is uncertain. Trimming removed 0 bases from V and 7 bases from J, with 6 bases in between. Germline V gene data show CDR1 as MNHEY and CDR2 as SVGAGI. The CDR3 has 13 residues. The CDR3 reads CASSYSRSEKLFF. The CDR3 coding sequence is TGTGCCAGCAGTTACTCGAGAAGTGAAAAACTGTTTTTT.

The chain uses TRBV7-2 and TRBJ2-5; either TRBD1 or TRBD2 may fit D (5 bases each). Trimming left V 4 bases short and J 5 bases short, with 14 bases between. Germline V CDR1 and CDR2: SGHTA, FQGNSA. This CDR3 spans 14 amino acids. The CDR3 DNA follows: TGTGCCAGCAGCTCTAAGTGGGGGTGGGAGACCCAGTACTTC. Its protein product is CASSSKWGWETQYF.

J is TRBJ2-5 and V is TRBV27; 7 positions match TRBD1. TRBJ2-7 explains the end of the DNA better; the J call may be wrong. Looked up from germline, CDR1 is MNHEY and CDR2 is SMNVEV (reference sequence). There are 13 residues in the CDR3. The chain's CDR3 is CASSLDREGEQYF. CDR3 bases: TGTGCCAGCAGCCTTGACAGGGAAGGCGAGCAGTACTTC.

Details on this clone: One end of the junction varies from germline; a read error may be responsible. This chain uses TRBV5-1 with TRBJ2-7, with no clear D. The CDR3 runs 15 residues. The germline V gene has CDR1 SGHRS and CDR2 YFSETQ. Here the CDR3 reads CASSPTSWYSYGQYF. In DNA form, the CDR3 reads TGCGCCAGCTCCCCCACAAGTTGGTATTCCTACGGGCAGTACTTC.

To note about this clone: One end of the junction fails to match germline, which may point to a read error. This chain uses TRBV5-1 with TRBJ2-7; 9 bases are shared with TRBD1. In germline, CDR1 is SGHRS, CDR2 YFSETQ. CDR3 length equals 14 residues. The CDR3 spells CASNRDRVSNEQYF. As DNA, the CDR3 is TGCGCCAGCAACCGGGACAGGGTCTCCAACGAGCAGTACTTC.